The entry that follows covers one T cell receptor beta chain sequence. Its target is unknown. The source of the sample is a study of T cell responses to AZD1222 COVID-19 vaccine. Broader study findings: Donors skewed white British and female; clonal diversity was possibly underestimated.

The germline V gene encodes CDR1 SGHAT and CDR2 FQNNGV. The CDR3 is 17 amino acids. V was pared by 2 bases and J by 0 bases, with 11 bases between. This table comes from immunoSEQ multiplex PCR, and its TCRdb copy is limited to in-frame clones, with some not included. The sample includes around 150,000 clones, 80% to 95% of them seen just once. This specimen was peripheral blood, taken 28 days after the second AZD1222 dose. This clonotype was obtained from an adult who received the AZD1222 COVID-19 vaccine. This sequence joins TRBV11-2 and TRBJ1-6, with no clear D. CDR3 DNA sequence: TGTGCCAGCAGCTTACCCCCGGGCAGCTCCTATAATTCACCCCTCCACTTT. Amino acids: CASSLPPGSSYNSPLHF.